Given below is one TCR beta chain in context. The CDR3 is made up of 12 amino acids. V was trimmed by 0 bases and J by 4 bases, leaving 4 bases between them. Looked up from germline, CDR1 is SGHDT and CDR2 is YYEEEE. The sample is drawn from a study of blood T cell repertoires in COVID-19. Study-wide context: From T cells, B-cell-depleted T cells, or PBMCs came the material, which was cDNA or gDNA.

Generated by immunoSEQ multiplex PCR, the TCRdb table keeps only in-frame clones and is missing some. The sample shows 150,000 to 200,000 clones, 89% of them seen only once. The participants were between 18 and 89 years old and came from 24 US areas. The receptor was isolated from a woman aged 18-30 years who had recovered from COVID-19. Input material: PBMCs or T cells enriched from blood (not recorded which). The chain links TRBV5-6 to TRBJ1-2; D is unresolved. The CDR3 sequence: CASSLDSYGYTF. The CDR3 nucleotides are TGTGCCAGCAGCTTGGACAGCTATGGCTACACCTTC. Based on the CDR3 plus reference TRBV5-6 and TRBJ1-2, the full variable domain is DAGVTQSPTHLIKTRGQQVTLRCSPKSGHDTVSWYQQALGQGPQFIFQYYEEEERQRGNFPDRFSGHQFPNYSSELNVNALLLGDSALYLCASSLDSYGYTFGSGTRLTVV.